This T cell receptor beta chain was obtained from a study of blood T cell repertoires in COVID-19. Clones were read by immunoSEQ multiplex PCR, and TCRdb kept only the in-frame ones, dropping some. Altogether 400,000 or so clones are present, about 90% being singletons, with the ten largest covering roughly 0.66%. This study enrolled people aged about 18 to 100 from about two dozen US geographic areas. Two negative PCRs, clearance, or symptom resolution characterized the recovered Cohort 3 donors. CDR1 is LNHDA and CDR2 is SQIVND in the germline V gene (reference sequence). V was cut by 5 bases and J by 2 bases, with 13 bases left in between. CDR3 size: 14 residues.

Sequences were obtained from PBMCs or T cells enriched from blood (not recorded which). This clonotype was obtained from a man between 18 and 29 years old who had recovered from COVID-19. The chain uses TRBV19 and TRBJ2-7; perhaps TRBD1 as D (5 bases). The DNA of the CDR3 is TGTGCCAGTAGTTCTAGACAGCGCCCCTACGAGCAGTACTTC. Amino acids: CASSSRQRPYEQYF. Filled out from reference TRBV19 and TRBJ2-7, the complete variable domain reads DGGITQSPKYLFRKEGQNVTLSCEQNLNHDAMYWYRQDPGQGLRLIYYSQIVNDFQKGDIAEGYSVSREKKESFPLTVTSAQKNPTAFYLCASSSRQRPYEQYFGPGTRLTVT.